This T cell receptor (beta chain) was found in a study of T cells in Graves' hyperthyroidism and ophthalmopathy. Study information: The blood sample was taken at first diagnosis, before treatment began. Study results and limitations: In validation, the model predicted ophthalmopathy. These predictions came a median roughly 7.1 months before onset.

It was RNA transcripts that yielded the amplified TCR beta CDR3 regions. HTBI primers were the set used in a first-round RT-PCR of the TCR CDR3. TCRdb analysed the multiplex PCR reads with MiXCR anew, one entry per CDR3 protein. The data contain over 400,000 distinct CDR3 sequences, about 14% of them singletons. Uncontrolled infections, other autoimmune diseases, pregnancy or lactation led to exclusion of patients. The diagnostic basis comprised clinical symptoms, serum thyroxine and TRAb, thyroid ultrasound and orbital computed tomography. V was clipped by 2 bases and J by 2 bases; unmatched bases: 4. Germline values: CDR1 MGHRA, CDR2 YSYEKL. The CDR3 has 15 amino acids. This clonotype was seen many times. As yet, its antigen is unknown.

The sequence came from a man aged 18-30 years with Graves' ophthalmopathy. The J gene is TRBJ2-7, the V gene TRBV4-1; TRBD1 aligns across 9 bases. The sample taken for sequencing was blood. The CDR3 protein is CASSQRGQGPYEQYF. The CDR3 region has the DNA TGCGCCAGCAGCCAAAGGGGACAGGGACCCTACGAGCAGTACTTC.